This TCR beta chain was obtained from a study of blood T cell repertoires in COVID-19. Using immunoSEQ multiplex PCR, the repertoire was profiled, and TCRdb retains in-frame clones only, with some absent. The sample yields 25,000 to 30,000 clones, around 80% seen once. The sample taken for sequencing was peripheral blood. The receptor's source is a woman in her seventies with acute or convalescent COVID-19.

Here the CDR3 reads CASSLASWSRDTQYF. The CDR3 bases are TGTGCCAGCAGCTTAGCTAGTTGGTCGAGGGATACGCAGTATTTT. The V call is TRBV7-8, the J call TRBJ2-3, with no clear D. Between the trimmed V and J ends, which lost 0 bases and 6 bases, there was a span of 13 bases. The CDR3 runs to 15 residues. Looked up from germline, CDR1 is SGHVS and CDR2 is FQNEAQ.